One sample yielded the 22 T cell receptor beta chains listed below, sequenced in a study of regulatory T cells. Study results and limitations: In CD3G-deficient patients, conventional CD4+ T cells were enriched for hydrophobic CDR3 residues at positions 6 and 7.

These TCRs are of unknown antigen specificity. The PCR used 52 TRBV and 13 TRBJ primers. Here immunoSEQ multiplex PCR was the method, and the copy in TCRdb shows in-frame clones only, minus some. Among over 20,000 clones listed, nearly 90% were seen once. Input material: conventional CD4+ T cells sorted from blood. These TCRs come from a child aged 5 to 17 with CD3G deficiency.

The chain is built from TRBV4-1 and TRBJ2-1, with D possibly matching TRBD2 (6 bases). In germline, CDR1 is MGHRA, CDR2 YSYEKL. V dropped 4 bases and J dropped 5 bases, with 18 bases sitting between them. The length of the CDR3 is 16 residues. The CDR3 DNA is TGCGCCAGCAGCCGCCGACTAGGGAAAGGGGACAATGAGCAGTTCTTC. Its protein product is CASSRRLGKGDNEQFF.

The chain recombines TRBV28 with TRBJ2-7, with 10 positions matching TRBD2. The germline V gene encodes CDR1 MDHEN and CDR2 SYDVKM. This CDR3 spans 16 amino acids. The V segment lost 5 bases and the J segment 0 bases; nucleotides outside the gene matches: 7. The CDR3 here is CASSGLSGRSSYEQYF. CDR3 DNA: TGTGCCAGCAGTGGTCTTAGCGGGAGGAGCTCCTACGAGCAGTACTTC.

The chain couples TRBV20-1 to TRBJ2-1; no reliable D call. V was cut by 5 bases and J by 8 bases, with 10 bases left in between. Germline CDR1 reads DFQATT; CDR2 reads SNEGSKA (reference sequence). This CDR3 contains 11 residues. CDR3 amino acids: CSAVAFDEQFF. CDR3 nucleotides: TGCAGTGCTGTAGCCTTCGATGAGCAGTTCTTC.

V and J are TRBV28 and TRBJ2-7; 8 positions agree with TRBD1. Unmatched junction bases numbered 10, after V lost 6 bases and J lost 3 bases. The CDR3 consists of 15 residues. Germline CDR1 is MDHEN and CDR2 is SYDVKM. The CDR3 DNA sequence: TGTGCCAGCAGCCCCGGGACAGGACGTTTCTACGAGCAGTACTTC. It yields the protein CASSPGTGRFYEQYF.

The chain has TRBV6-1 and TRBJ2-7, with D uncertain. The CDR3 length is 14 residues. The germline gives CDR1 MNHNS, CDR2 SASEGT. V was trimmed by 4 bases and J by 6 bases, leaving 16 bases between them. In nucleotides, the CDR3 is TGTGCCAGCAGTGTTTCCCCCGGTAAAGCCGAGCAGTACTTC. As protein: CASSVSPGKAEQYF.

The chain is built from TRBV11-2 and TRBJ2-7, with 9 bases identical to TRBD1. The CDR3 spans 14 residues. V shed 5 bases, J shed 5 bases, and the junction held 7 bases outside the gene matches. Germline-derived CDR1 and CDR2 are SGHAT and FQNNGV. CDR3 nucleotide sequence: TGTGCCAGCAGCCGGGACAGGGCCAGGAACGAGCAGTACTTC. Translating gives CASSRDRARNEQYF.

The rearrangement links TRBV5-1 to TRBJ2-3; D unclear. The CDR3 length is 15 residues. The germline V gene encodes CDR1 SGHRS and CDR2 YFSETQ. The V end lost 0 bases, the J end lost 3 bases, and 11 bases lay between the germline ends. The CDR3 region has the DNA TGCGCCAGCAGCTTGGTCGGCTATCCAACAGATACGCAGTATTTT. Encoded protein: CASSLVGYPTDTQYF.

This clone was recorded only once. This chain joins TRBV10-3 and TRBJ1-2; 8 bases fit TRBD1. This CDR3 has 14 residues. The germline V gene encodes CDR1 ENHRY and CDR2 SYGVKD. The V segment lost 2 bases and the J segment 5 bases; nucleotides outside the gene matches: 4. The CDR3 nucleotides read TGTGCCATCAGTGAGCTCGACAGGGGATATGGCTACACCTTC. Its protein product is CAISELDRGYGYTF.

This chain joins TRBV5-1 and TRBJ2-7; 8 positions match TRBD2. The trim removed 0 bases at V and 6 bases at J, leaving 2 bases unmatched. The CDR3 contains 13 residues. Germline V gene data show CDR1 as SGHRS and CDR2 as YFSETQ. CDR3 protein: CASSLVAGGEQYF. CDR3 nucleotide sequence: TGCGCCAGCAGCTTGGTCGCGGGAGGCGAGCAGTACTTC.

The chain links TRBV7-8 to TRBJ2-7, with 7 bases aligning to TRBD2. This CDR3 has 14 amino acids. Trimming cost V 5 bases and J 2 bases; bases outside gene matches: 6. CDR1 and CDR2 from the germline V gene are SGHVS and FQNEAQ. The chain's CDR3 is CASSVGLVPYEQYF. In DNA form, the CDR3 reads TGTGCCAGCAGCGTCGGACTAGTCCCCTACGAGCAGTACTTC.

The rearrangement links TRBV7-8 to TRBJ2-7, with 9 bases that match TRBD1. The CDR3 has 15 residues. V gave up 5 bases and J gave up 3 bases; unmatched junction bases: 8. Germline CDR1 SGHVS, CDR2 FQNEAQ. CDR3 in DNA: TGTGCCAGCAGCCTACTGACAGGGGGTAGCTACGAGCAGTACTTC. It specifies CASSLLTGGSYEQYF. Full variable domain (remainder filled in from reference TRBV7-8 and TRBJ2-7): GAGVSQSPRYKVAKRGQDVALRCDPISGHVSLFWYQQALGQGPEFLTYFQNEAQLDKSGLPSDRFFAERPEGSVSTLKIQRTQQEDSAVYLCASSLLTGGSYEQYFGPGTRLTVT.

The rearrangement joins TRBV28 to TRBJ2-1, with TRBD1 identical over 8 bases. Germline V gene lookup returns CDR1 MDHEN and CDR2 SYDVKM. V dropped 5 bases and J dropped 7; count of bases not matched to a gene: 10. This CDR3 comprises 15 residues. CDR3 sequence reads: CASSGAGGAPNEQFF. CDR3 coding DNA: TGTGCCAGCAGTGGGGCAGGGGGCGCCCCGAATGAGCAGTTCTTC.

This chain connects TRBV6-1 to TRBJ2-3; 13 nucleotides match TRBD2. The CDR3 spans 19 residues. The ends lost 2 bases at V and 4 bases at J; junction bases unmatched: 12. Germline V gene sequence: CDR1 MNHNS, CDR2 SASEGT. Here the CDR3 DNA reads TGTGCCAGCAGTGAATCCGGACTAGCGGGAGTTTGGGTGGCAGATACGCAGTATTTT. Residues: CASSESGLAGVWVADTQYF.

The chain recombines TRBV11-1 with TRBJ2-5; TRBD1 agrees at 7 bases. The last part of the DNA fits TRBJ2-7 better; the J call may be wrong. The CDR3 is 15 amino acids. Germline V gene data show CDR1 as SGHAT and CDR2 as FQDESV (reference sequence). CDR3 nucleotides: TGTGCCAGCAACCCCAGGGGGTTTAGCTCCTACGAGCAGTACTTC. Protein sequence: CASNPRGFSSYEQYF.

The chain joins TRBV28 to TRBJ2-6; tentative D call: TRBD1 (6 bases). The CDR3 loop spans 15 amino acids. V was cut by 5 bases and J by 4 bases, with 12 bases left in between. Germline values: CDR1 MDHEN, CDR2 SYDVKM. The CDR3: CASSTQGVGANVLTF. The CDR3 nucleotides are TGTGCCAGCAGTACACAGGGAGTGGGGGCCAACGTCCTGACTTTC.

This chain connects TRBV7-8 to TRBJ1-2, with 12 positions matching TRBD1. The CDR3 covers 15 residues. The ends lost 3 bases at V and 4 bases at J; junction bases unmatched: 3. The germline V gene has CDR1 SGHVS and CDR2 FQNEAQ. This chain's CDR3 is CASSLGTGGSYGYTF. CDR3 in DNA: TGTGCCAGCAGCTTGGGGACAGGGGGCAGCTATGGCTACACCTTC.

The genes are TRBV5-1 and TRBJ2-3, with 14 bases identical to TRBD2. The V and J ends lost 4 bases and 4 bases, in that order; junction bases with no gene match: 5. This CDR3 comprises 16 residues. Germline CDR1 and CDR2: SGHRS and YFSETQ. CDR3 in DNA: TGCGCCAGCAGCCAAATGACTAGCGGGAGGGCAGATACGCAGTATTTT. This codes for CASSQMTSGRADTQYF.

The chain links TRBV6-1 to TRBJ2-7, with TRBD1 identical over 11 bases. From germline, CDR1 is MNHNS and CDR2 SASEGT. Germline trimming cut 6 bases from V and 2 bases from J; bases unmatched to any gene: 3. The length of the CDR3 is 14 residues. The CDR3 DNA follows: TGTGCCAGCAGGCTGGACAGGGGGCCCTACGAGCAGTACTTC. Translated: CASRLDRGPYEQYF.

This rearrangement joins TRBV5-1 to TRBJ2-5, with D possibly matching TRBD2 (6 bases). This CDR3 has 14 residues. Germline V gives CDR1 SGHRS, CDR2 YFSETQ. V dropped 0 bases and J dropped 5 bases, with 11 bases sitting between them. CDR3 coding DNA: TGCGCCAGCAGCTTGGGACTAGGGTTGGAGACCCAGTACTTC. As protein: CASSLGLGLETQYF.

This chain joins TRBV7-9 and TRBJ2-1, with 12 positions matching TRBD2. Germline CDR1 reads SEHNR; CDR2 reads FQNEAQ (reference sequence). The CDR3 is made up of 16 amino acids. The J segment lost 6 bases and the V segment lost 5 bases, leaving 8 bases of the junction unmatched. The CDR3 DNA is TGTGCCAGCAGCACGTTGACTAGCGGGAGAAGCAATGAGCAGTTCTTC. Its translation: CASSTLTSGRSNEQFF.

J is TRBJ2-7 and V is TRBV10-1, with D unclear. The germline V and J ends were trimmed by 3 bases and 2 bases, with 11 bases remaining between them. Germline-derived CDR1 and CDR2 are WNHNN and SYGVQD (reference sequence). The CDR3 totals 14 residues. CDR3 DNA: TGCGCCAGCAGTGACGCGACGGCGACCTACGAGCAGTACTTC. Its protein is CASSDATATYEQYF.

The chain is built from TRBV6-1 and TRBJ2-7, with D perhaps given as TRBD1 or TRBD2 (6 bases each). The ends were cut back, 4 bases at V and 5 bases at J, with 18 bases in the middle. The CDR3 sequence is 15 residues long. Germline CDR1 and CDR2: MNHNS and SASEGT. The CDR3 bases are TGTGCCAGCAGTGCGCGAGGAGGGGGACAAAACGAGCAGTACTTC. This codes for CASSARGGGQNEQYF.